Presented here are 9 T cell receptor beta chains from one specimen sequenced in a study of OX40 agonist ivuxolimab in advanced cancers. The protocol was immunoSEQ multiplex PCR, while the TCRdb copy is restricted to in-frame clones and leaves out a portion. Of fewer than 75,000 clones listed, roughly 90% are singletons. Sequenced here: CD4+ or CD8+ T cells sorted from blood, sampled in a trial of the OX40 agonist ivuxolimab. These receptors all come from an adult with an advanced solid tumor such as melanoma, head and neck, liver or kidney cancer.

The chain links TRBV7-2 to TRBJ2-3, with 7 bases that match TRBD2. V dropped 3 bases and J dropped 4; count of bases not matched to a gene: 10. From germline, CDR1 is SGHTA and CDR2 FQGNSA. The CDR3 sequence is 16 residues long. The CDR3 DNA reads TGTGCCAGCAGCTTGAACTCTGCGGGAGTACCAGATACGCAGTATTTT. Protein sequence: CASSLNSAGVPDTQYF.

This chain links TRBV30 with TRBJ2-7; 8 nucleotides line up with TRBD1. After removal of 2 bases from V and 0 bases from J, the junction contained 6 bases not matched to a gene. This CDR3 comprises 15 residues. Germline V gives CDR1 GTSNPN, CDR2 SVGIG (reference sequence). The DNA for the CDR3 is TGTGCCTGGAGTAGGGGACAGGACCCCTCCTACGAGCAGTACTTC. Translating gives CAWSRGQDPSYEQYF.

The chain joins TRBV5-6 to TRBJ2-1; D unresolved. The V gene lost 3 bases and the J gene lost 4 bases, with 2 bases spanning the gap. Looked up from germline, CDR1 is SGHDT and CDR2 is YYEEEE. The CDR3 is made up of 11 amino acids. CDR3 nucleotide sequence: TGTGCCAGCAGCTGGTACAATGAGCAGTTCTTC. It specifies CASSWYNEQFF.

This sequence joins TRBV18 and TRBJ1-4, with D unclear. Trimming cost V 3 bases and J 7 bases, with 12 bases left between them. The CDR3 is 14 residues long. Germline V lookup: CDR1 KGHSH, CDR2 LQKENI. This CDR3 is CASSPSGLGEKLFF. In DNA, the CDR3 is TGTGCCAGCTCACCCAGTGGTTTGGGTGAAAAACTGTTTTTT.

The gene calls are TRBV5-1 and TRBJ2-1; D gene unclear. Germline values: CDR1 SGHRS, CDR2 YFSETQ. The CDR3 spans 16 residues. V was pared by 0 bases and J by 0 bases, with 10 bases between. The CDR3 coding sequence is TGCGCCAGCAGCTTGGCGGGCGCCAGCTCCTACAATGAGCAGTTCTTC. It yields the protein CASSLAGASSYNEQFF.

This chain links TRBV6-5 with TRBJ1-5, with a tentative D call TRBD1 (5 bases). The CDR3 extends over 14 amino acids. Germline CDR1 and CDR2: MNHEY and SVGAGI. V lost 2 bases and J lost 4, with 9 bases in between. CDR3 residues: CASSYLGGNQPQHF. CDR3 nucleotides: TGTGCCAGCAGTTACCTGGGGGGAAATCAGCCCCAGCATTTT.

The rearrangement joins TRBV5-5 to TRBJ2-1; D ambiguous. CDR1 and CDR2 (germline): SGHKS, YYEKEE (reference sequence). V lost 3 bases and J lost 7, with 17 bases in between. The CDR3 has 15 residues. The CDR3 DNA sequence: TGTGCCAGCAGCTCCGGGCCCAGTGGGGTTAATGAGCAGTTCTTC. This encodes CASSSGPSGVNEQFF.

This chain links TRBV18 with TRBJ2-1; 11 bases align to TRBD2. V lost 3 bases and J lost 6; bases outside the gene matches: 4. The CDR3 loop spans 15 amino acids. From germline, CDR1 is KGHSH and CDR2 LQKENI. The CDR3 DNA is TGTGCCAGCTCACCGGGACTAGCGGACCTCAATGAGCAGTTCTTC. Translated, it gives CASSPGLADLNEQFF.

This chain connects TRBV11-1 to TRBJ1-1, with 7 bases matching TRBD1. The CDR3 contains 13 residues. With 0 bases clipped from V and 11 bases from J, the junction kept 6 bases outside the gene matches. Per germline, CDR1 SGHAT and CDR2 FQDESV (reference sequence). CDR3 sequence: CASSLARQGVAFF. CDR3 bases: TGTGCCAGCAGCTTAGCTCGGCAGGGGGTTGCTTTCTTT.